The subject of this entry is one T cell receptor (beta chain). This entry is derived from a study of blood T cell repertoires in COVID-19. There are 13 residues in the CDR3. The germline CDR1 and CDR2 sequences are SGHTA and FQGNSA. V dropped 6 bases and J dropped 5; count of bases not matched to a gene: 6. In the authors' methods: Researchers report that nucleated cell counts were estimated from reference gene primer amplification. Libraries were prepared by immunoSEQ multiplex PCR; TCRdb keeps only in-frame clonotypes and omits some of them. V, J and clone size are taken as reported in that table, and D and trimming were inferred from the DNA itself. The profile shows about 120,000 clones, 80% to 90% of them singletons.

This clonotype was sampled from a human donor with acute or convalescent COVID-19. The donor label of this sample is uncertain. This chain joins TRBV7-2 and TRBJ2-5; 7 bases align to TRBD2. Sequencing was done on a sample of peripheral blood. CDR3 nucleotide sequence: TGTGCCAGCAGTCGGGGGGTTTCGGAGACCCAGTACTTC. Residues: CASSRGVSETQYF.